Listed below are T cell receptor beta chains from one sample, sequenced in a study of T-cell memory formation after mild COVID-19. Each CDR3 protein gets one entry after TCRdb re-called the 5' RACE reads with MiXCR. This table holds hundreds of thousands of distinct CDR3 sequences, approximately 24% found once. Sequencing used PBMCs or a T cell subset sorted from them (not recorded which). The source is an adult woman who had mild COVID-19 (a few samples of this study predate the infection). Cell type and time point are not known. CDR3s include the opening cysteine and the closing phenylalanine or tryptophan.

v_call: TRBV12-3/TRBV12-4; j_call: TRBJ2-4; cdr3_aa: CASSLALGTTENIQYF
v_call: TRBV20-1; j_call: TRBJ1-2; cdr3_aa: CSARDQRGDHYGYTF
v_call: TRBV7-6; j_call: TRBJ1-1; cdr3_aa: CSSSLDEGWNTEAFF
v_call: TRBV7-9; j_call: TRBJ2-3; cdr3_aa: CASSSAPGTGRGTDTQYF
v_call: TRBV7-9; j_call: TRBJ1-1; cdr3_aa: CASSRRGAPTEAFF
v_call: TRBV9; j_call: TRBJ2-1; cdr3_aa: CASSVVPRLEYNEQFF
v_call: TRBV24-1; j_call: TRBJ2-1; cdr3_aa: CATSDGPPNSRYF
v_call: TRBV25-1; j_call: TRBJ2-5; cdr3_aa: CASEGETQYF
v_call: TRBV7-9; j_call: TRBJ1-1; cdr3_aa: CASSLVQGRSTEAFF
v_call: TRBV3-1; j_call: TRBJ2-5; cdr3_aa: CASSRMAGSRETQYF
v_call: TRBV6-1; j_call: TRBJ2-7; cdr3_aa: CASSEWEEVYEQYF
v_call: TRBV7-8; j_call: TRBJ1-2; cdr3_aa: CASSLGGDPTYGYTF
v_call: TRBV2; j_call: TRBJ1-2; cdr3_aa: CASSLLRAAEGGYTF
v_call: TRBV24-1; j_call: TRBJ2-7; cdr3_aa: CATSDTATGEGYEQYF
v_call: TRBV12-3/TRBV12-4; j_call: TRBJ1-2; cdr3_aa: CASSPLREGYTF
v_call: TRBV5-1; j_call: TRBJ2-7; cdr3_aa: CASSFNAGEGYEQYF
v_call: TRBV5-1; j_call: TRBJ2-1; cdr3_aa: CASSLAGGQSNEQFF
v_call: TRBV7-2; j_call: TRBJ2-1; cdr3_aa: CASSLRLADPYNEQFF
v_call: TRBV5-1; j_call: TRBJ2-7; cdr3_aa: CASRRGTSGNEQYF
v_call: TRBV4-2; j_call: TRBJ2-2; cdr3_aa: CASSQDTWAGGELFF
v_call: TRBV7-6; j_call: TRBJ2-7; cdr3_aa: CASSLNRDGRYEQYF
v_call: TRBV7-6; j_call: TRBJ2-2; cdr3_aa: CASNKQGGTGELFF
v_call: TRBV6-5; j_call: TRBJ2-2; cdr3_aa: CASSYSAGGIGELFF
v_call: TRBV7-6; j_call: TRBJ2-2; cdr3_aa: CASSLVGGGATNTGELFF
v_call: TRBV24-1; j_call: TRBJ2-3; cdr3_aa: CATSHWDGYTDTQYF
v_call: TRBV29-1; j_call: TRBJ2-7; cdr3_aa: CSVPRGSNSYEQYF
v_call: TRBV2; j_call: TRBJ1-2; cdr3_aa: CASSEGALGYGYTF
v_call: TRBV20-1; j_call: TRBJ2-3; cdr3_aa: CSARDGSSGGAVWTDTQYF
v_call: TRBV3-1; j_call: TRBJ2-1; cdr3_aa: CASSQDGGGYYNEQFF
v_call: TRBV7-9; j_call: TRBJ1-1; cdr3_aa: CASSFGRADTEAFF
v_call: TRBV29-1; j_call: TRBJ1-5; cdr3_aa: CSVAIQGANQPQHF
v_call: TRBV19; j_call: TRBJ1-1; cdr3_aa: CASSTPGGTNTEAFF
v_call: TRBV6-5; j_call: TRBJ1-1; cdr3_aa: CASHTVGGQGTEAFF
v_call: TRBV12-3/TRBV12-4; j_call: TRBJ1-2; cdr3_aa: CASSPGAAYYGYTF
v_call: TRBV5-5; j_call: TRBJ1-1; cdr3_aa: CASSWTWNTEAFF
v_call: TRBV3-1; j_call: TRBJ1-2; cdr3_aa: CASSPTNGGQGSYGYTF
v_call: TRBV5-1; j_call: TRBJ1-1; cdr3_aa: CASSWEGRAFF
v_call: TRBV11-2; j_call: TRBJ1-1; cdr3_aa: CASSFTGANTEAFF
v_call: TRBV24-1; j_call: TRBJ2-1; cdr3_aa: CATRGTGSYNEQFF
v_call: TRBV11-3; j_call: TRBJ2-1; cdr3_aa: CASSLGIGRYNEQFF
v_call: TRBV20-1; j_call: TRBJ1-5; cdr3_aa: CSARGPPRGNQPQHF
v_call: TRBV24-1; j_call: TRBJ2-7; cdr3_aa: CATSDAGTSYEQYF
v_call: TRBV12-3/TRBV12-4; j_call: TRBJ2-7; cdr3_aa: CASSLSHEQYF
v_call: TRBV12-3/TRBV12-4; j_call: TRBJ2-7; cdr3_aa: CASSYTGTSNEQYF
v_call: TRBV5-1; j_call: TRBJ2-4; cdr3_aa: CASSLEEGKRIQYF
v_call: TRBV6-2/TRBV6-3; j_call: TRBJ2-7; cdr3_aa: CASSYRVPRREQYF
v_call: TRBV29-1; j_call: TRBJ2-5; cdr3_aa: CSVGGESETQYF
v_call: TRBV20-1; j_call: TRBJ2-2; cdr3_aa: CSARGGRDHTGELFF
v_call: TRBV7-2; j_call: TRBJ2-1; cdr3_aa: CASSLSLQGNNEQFF
v_call: TRBV29-1; j_call: TRBJ1-2; cdr3_aa: CSVEDGFRGNGYTF